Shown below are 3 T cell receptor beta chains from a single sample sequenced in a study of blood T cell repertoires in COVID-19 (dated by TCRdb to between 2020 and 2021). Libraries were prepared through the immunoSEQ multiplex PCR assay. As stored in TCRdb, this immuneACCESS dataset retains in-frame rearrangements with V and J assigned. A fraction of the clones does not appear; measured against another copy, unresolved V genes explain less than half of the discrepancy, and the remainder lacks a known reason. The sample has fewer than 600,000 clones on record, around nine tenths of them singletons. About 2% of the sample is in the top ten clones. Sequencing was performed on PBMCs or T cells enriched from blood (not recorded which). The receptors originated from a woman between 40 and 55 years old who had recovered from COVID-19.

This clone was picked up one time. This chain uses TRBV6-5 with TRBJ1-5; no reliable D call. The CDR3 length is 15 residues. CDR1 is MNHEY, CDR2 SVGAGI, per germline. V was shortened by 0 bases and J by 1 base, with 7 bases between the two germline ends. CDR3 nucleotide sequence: TGTGCCAGCAGTTACTCGAAGCTGAGCAATCAGCCCCAGCATTTT. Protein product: CASSYSKLSNQPQHF.

CDR3 nucleotides: TGTGCCAGCAGTATGACTTTGGACGAGCAGTACTTC. Translated, it gives CASSMTLDEQYF. The V gene is TRBV7-8, the J gene TRBJ2-7; no firm D call. CDR3 length: 12 residues. V was cut by 6 bases and J by 5 bases, with 11 bases left in between. Germline V lookup: CDR1 SGHVS, CDR2 FQNEAQ.

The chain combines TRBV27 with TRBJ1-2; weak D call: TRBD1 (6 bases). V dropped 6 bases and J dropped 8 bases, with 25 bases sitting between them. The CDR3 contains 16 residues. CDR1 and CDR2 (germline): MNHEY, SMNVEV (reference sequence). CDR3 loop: CASSREKTGALGGYTF. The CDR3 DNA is TGTGCCAGCAGCAGGGAGAAGACAGGCGCCTTGGGGGGCTACACCTTC.